These 12 T cell receptor beta chains share one sample of origin, sequenced in a study of blood T cell repertoires in COVID-19. Assay: immunoSEQ multiplex PCR; the TCRdb copy retains only in-frame clones and omits some. Among around 250,000 clones listed, roughly 85% were seen once. The sample consisted of peripheral blood. Receptor source: a man between 45 and 60 years old with active or convalescent COVID-19.

This chain connects TRBV29-1 to TRBJ2-5, with no clear D. CDR1 and CDR2 from the germline V gene are SQVTM and ANQGSEA. Trimming removed 4 bases from V and 5 bases from J, with 11 bases in between. This CDR3 region has 12 residues. CDR3 coding DNA: TGCAGCGTTGGCGCCCCTCGGGAGACCCAGTACTTC. It is translated as CSVGAPRETQYF.

The V gene is TRBV3-1 (or the pseudogene TRBV3-2), the J gene TRBJ1-6, with 7 bases that match TRBD1. Germline V gene lookup returns CDR1 LGHDT and CDR2 YNNKEL (reference sequence). This CDR3 has 14 amino acids. J was trimmed by 10 bases and V by 6 bases; bases with no gene match: 9. The CDR3 DNA is TGTGCCAGCAGTCATCTCACAGGGGACTCACCCCTCCACTTT. As protein: CASSHLTGDSPLHF.

V gene TRBV27 combines with J gene TRBJ2-7; no firm D call. V gave up 3 bases and J gave up 0 bases, with 6 bases separating them. From germline, CDR1 is MNHEY and CDR2 SMNVEV (reference sequence). CDR3 length: 13 amino acids. CDR3 loop: CASSFRSSYEQYF. The CDR3 nucleotides read TGTGCCAGCAGTTTTAGGAGCTCCTACGAGCAGTACTTC.

This chain uses TRBV2 with TRBJ2-1, with TRBD2 matching 10 bases. The germline V gene encodes CDR1 SNHLY and CDR2 FYNNEI. J lost 1 base, V lost 2 bases, and 5 bases had no gene match. The CDR3 has 17 amino acids. The CDR3 is CASSELAGEGSYNEQFF. The CDR3 DNA follows: TGTGCCAGCAGTGAACTAGCGGGAGAAGGGTCCTACAATGAGCAGTTCTTC.

The J gene is TRBJ2-1, the V gene TRBV9; no clear D gene. V lost 0 bases and J 6 bases, leaving 16 bases between the germline ends. The CDR3 is 16 residues long. Germline lookup yields CDR1 SGDLS and CDR2 YYNGEE. The DNA of the CDR3 is TGTGCCAGCAGCGTAGCTTTCGATAGCAGAATCAATGAGCAGTTCTTC. Its translation is CASSVAFDSRINEQFF.

This clone showed up just once. The genes are TRBV4-1 and TRBJ1-5; 9 bases line up with TRBD1. The CDR3 consists of 16 residues. Trimming took 1 base from V and 7 from J; bases not matched to a gene: 8. CDR1 is MGHRA and CDR2 is YSYEKL in the germline V gene. The chain's CDR3 is CASSQVPTGGGQPQHF. The CDR3 nucleotides read TGCGCCAGCAGCCAAGTCCCCACAGGGGGCGGCCAGCCCCAGCATTTT.

The chain has TRBV18 and TRBJ2-5; 10 nucleotides line up with TRBD2. Germline V lookup: CDR1 KGHSH, CDR2 LQKENI. V lost 2 bases to trimming and J lost 5 bases; unmatched junction nucleotides: 8. There are 16 residues in the CDR3. The DNA for the CDR3 is TGTGCCAGCTCACCAAAGGCTAGCGGGAGACCCGAGACCCAGTACTTC. Translated, it gives CASSPKASGRPETQYF.

The chain combines TRBV29-1 with TRBJ1-1, with D maybe TRBD1 (5 bases). Germline V gives CDR1 SQVTM, CDR2 ANQGSEA. V was cut by 7 bases and J by 7 bases, with 16 bases left in between. This CDR3 has 12 amino acids. CDR3 coding DNA: TGCAGCGCCCTTTCCTGGGGCAGTGAAGCTTTCTTT. Translated, it gives CSALSWGSEAFF.

This chain joins TRBV15 and TRBJ2-1; weak D call: TRBD1 (6 bases). V lost 1 base to trimming and J lost 8 bases, with 12 bases between them. Per germline, CDR1 LNHNV and CDR2 YYDKDF (reference sequence). The length of the CDR3 is 14 residues. CDR3 DNA sequence: TGTGCCACCAGCAGAGCAATCGAGGGGGATGAGCAGTTCTTC. It yields the protein CATSRAIEGDEQFF. Using reference TRBV15 and TRBJ2-1 for the parts outside the CDR3, the full variable domain is DAMVIQNPRYQVTQFGKPVTLSCSQTLNHNVMYWYQQKSSQAPKLLFHYYDKDFNNEADTPDNFQSRRPNTSFCFLDIRSPGLGDTAMYLCATSRAIEGDEQFFGPGTRLTVL.

This chain uses TRBV9 with TRBJ1-2, with D possibly being TRBD1 (6 bases). The V and J ends lost 0 bases and 2 bases respectively, with 17 bases between them. The CDR3 is 17 residues long. In germline, CDR1 is SGDLS, CDR2 YYNGEE. CDR3: CASSVEDSSTANYGYTF. CDR3 nucleotides: TGTGCCAGCAGCGTAGAGGACAGCTCGACGGCGAACTATGGCTACACCTTC. Variable domain in full (rest from reference TRBV9 and TRBJ1-2): DSGVTQTPKHLITATGQRVTLRCSPRSGDLSVYWYQQSLDQGLQFLIQYYNGEERAKGNILERFSAQQFPDLHSELNLSSLELGDSALYFCASSVEDSSTANYGYTFGSGTRLTVV.

The chain joins TRBV7-2 to TRBJ2-5; D is possibly TRBD1 (6 bases). Germline CDR1 SGHTA, CDR2 FQGNSA. V was clipped by 3 bases and J by 1 base, with 9 bases between them. The CDR3 runs 14 residues. CDR3 in amino acids: CASSLTGLQETQYF. CDR3 sequence (DNA): TGTGCCAGCAGCTTGACAGGACTCCAAGAGACCCAGTACTTC.

V is TRBV6-5 and J is TRBJ2-1; 9 bases line up with TRBD1. There are 15 residues in the CDR3. Germline CDR1 and CDR2: MNHEY and SVGAGI. J lost 2 bases, V lost 5 bases, and 4 bases had no gene match. CDR3 sequence reads: CASSPGQGPYNEQFF. The CDR3 coding sequence is TGTGCCAGCAGTCCGGGACAGGGCCCCTACAATGAGCAGTTCTTC.